These 16 T cell receptor beta chains were sequenced from one sample in a study of cytotoxic CD8 clonotypes in ibrutinib-treated CLL. The assay was immunoSEQ multiplex PCR, and TCRdb's table has in-frame clones only and misses some. The sample carries roughly 180,000 clones, over 60% recorded once. The material was PBMCs, obtained after 24 months of ibrutinib treatment. The source is a human donor with chronic lymphocytic leukemia.

V and J are TRBV7-2 and TRBJ2-1; D could derive from TRBD1 or TRBD2 (5 bases each). This CDR3 has 14 amino acids. Germline V gene data show CDR1 as SGHTA and CDR2 as FQGNSA. The V end lost 2 bases, the J end lost 9 bases, and 14 bases lay between the germline ends. CDR3 coding DNA: TGTGCCAGCAGCTTATTTTGGGCAGGGAGTGAGCAGTTCTTC. This codes for CASSLFWAGSEQFF.

V usage is TRBV7-6 and J usage is TRBJ2-1; 12 nucleotides align to TRBD2. There are 17 residues in the CDR3. With 5 bases clipped from V and 8 bases from J, the junction kept 13 bases outside the gene matches. Germline-derived CDR1 and CDR2 are SGHVS and FNYEAQ. The chain's CDR3 is CASSHLKTSGRRDEQFF. CDR3 sequence (DNA): TGTGCCAGCAGCCACCTTAAGACTAGCGGGAGAAGAGATGAGCAGTTCTTC.

The CDR3 nucleotides read TGCGCCAGCAGCCAAGACAAACTAGCGGGAGTCTACAATGAGCAGTTCTTC. The encoded protein is CASSQDKLAGVYNEQFF. The chain links TRBV4-3 to TRBJ2-1; 11 bases map to TRBD2. From germline, CDR1 is LGHNA and CDR2 YSLEER. This CDR3 spans 17 amino acids. V shed 0 bases, J shed 3 bases, and the junction held 4 bases outside the gene matches.

The CDR3 DNA follows: TGTGCCAGCAGCCCTTTTACCACAGGGAACTATGGCTACACCTTC. Its protein is CASSPFTTGNYGYTF. The chain recombines TRBV7-2 with TRBJ1-2; weak D call: TRBD1 (6 bases). V was cut by 5 bases and J by 2 bases, with 15 bases left in between. This CDR3 comprises 15 residues. Germline V gene sequence: CDR1 SGHTA, CDR2 FQGNSA.

The chain carries TRBV5-8 and TRBJ2-4, with 7 bases lining up with TRBD1. The CDR3 consists of 15 residues. Per germline, CDR1 SGHTS and CDR2 YDEGEE. After removal of 5 bases from V and 0 bases from J, the junction contained 5 bases not matched to a gene. The CDR3 spells CASRRGQLAKNIQYF. The CDR3 bases are TGTGCCAGCAGACGGGGACAGTTAGCCAAAAACATTCAGTACTTC.

This chain joins TRBV7-2 and TRBJ2-7; tentatively, D is TRBD2 (5 bases). The ends were cut back, 5 bases at V and 6 bases at J, with 17 bases in the middle. The CDR3 length is 14 residues. CDR1 SGHTA and CDR2 FQGNSA come from the germline V gene. The DNA for the CDR3 is TGTGCCAGCAGCCCGATCCTACTTGGGAGCGAGCAGTACTTC. This gives the protein CASSPILLGSEQYF.

This chain links TRBV18 with TRBJ1-2, with 8 bases matching TRBD1. CDR1 and CDR2 from the germline V gene are KGHSH and LQKENI. Germline trimming cut 8 bases from V and 6 bases from J; bases unmatched to any gene: 8. This CDR3 contains 13 residues. The CDR3 is CASKTGDRDGYTF. Written as DNA, the CDR3 is TGTGCCAGCAAGACAGGGGATAGAGATGGCTACACCTTC.

CDR3 DNA sequence: TGTGCCAGCAGCCCAGGGAGAGGCAGGGGGAGCACCGGGGAGCTGTTTTTT. Translated: CASSPGRGRGSTGELFF. The chain has TRBV7-8 and TRBJ2-2; 7 nucleotides align to TRBD1. The CDR3 has 17 amino acids. Germline lookup yields CDR1 SGHVS and CDR2 FQNEAQ. The trim removed 5 bases at V and 4 bases at J, leaving 13 bases unmatched.

This clone was observed once. The chain couples TRBV9 to TRBJ1-2; TRBD1 is a possible D gene (5 bases). Deletions cut 2 bases from V and 7 bases from J, with 18 bases between. This CDR3 spans 15 amino acids. Germline CDR1 is SGDLS and CDR2 is YYNGEE. The CDR3 nucleotides read TGTGCCAGCAGCGTCGCTCAGACAGCGCTTCTTGGCTACACCTTC. Translated: CASSVAQTALLGYTF.

V usage is TRBV11-2 and J usage is TRBJ2-1, with D tentatively TRBD1 or TRBD2 (5 bases each). The CDR3 is 15 amino acids. CDR1 is SGHAT and CDR2 is FQNNGV in the germline V gene. The V end lost 4 bases, the J end lost 1 base, and 11 bases lay between the germline ends. CDR3 bases: TGTGCCAGCAGCTCAAGGGACCGTTCCTACAATGAGCAGTTCTTC. Translating it yields CASSSRDRSYNEQFF. Full variable domain (outside the CDR3, taken from reference TRBV11-2 and TRBJ2-1): EAGVAQSPRYKIIEKRQSVAFWCNPISGHATLYWYQQILGQGPKLLIQFQNNGVVDDSQLPKDRFSAERLKGVDSTLKIQPAKLEDSAVYLCASSSRDRSYNEQFFGPGTRLTVL.

The chain employs TRBV4-3 and TRBJ1-2; 7 bases are a match to TRBD1. The J segment lost 1 base and the V segment lost 0 bases, leaving 11 bases of the junction unmatched. CDR3 length: 18 amino acids. The germline V gene has CDR1 LGHNA and CDR2 YSLEER. The CDR3 DNA is TGCGCCAGCAGCCAAGACCCTTGGGGACAGACTTATAACTATGGCTACACCTTC. This encodes CASSQDPWGQTYNYGYTF.

This chain links TRBV4-3 with TRBJ2-3, with 8 bases that match TRBD2. V gave up 4 bases and J gave up 4 bases; unmatched junction bases: 7. CDR3 length equals 15 residues. From germline, CDR1 is LGHNA and CDR2 YSLEER. CDR3 DNA sequence: TGCGCCAGCAGCCGCACGGCGGGAGGCCCAGATACGCAGTATTTT. Residues: CASSRTAGGPDTQYF.

This clone was observed a single time. The J gene is TRBJ2-5, the V gene TRBV6-5; D perhaps matches TRBD1 (6 bases). V lost 6 bases, J lost 2 bases, and 13 bases lay in between. This CDR3 has 14 residues. Germline loops: CDR1 MNHEY, CDR2 SVGAGI. In DNA, the CDR3 is TGTGCCAGCAGACAGGGTTTAAGGCAAGAGACCCAGTACTTC. This codes for CASRQGLRQETQYF.

This clone has more than one count but fewer than ten. CDR3 loop: CASSQEGTSRVEQFF. The CDR3 DNA reads TGTGCCAGCAGCCAAGAAGGGACTAGCAGGGTCGAGCAGTTCTTC. The V gene is TRBV4-2, the J gene TRBJ2-1; 9 positions match TRBD2. Germline-derived CDR1 and CDR2 are LGHNA and YNFKEQ. There are 15 residues in the CDR3. V shed 0 bases, J shed 10 bases, and the junction held 7 bases outside the gene matches.

The V call is TRBV19, the J call TRBJ2-7; D is perhaps TRBD1 (5 bases). V was clipped by 1 base and J by 5 bases, with 12 bases between them. The CDR3 covers 14 residues. Germline values: CDR1 LNHDA, CDR2 SQIVND (reference sequence). The CDR3, as DNA: TGTGCCAGTAGTATAGGACAGCTTCGGGACGAGCAGTACTTC. This sequence encodes CASSIGQLRDEQYF.

This chain joins TRBV2 and TRBJ2-3; 8 nucleotides align to TRBD1. Trimming removed 6 bases from V and 4 bases from J; junction bases left unmatched: 3. CDR1 SNHLY and CDR2 FYNNEI come from the germline V gene. The CDR3 is 13 amino acids. The CDR3 DNA follows: TGTGCCAGCAGGGCAGGGGGCGCAGATACGCAGTATTTT. Translated: CASRAGGADTQYF.